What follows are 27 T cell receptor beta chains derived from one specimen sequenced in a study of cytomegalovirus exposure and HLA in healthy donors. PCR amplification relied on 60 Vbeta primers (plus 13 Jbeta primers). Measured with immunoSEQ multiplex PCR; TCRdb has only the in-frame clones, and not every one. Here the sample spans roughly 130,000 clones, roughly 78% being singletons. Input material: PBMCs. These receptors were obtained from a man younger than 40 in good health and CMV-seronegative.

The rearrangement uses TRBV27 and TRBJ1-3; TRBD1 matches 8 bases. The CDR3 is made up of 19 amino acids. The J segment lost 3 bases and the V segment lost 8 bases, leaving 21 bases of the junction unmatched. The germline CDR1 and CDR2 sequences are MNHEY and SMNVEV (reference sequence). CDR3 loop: CASGASLSRGLGVGNTIYF. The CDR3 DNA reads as TGTGCCAGCGGGGCCTCCTTGTCCAGGGGGCTAGGAGTTGGAAACACCATATATTTT.

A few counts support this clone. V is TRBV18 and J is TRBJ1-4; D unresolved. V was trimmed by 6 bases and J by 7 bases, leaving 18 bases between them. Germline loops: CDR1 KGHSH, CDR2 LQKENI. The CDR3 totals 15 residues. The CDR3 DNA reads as TGTGCCAGCTCGACCCAAGCGCTAGGCGGTGAAAAACTGTTTTTT. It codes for CASSTQALGGEKLFF.

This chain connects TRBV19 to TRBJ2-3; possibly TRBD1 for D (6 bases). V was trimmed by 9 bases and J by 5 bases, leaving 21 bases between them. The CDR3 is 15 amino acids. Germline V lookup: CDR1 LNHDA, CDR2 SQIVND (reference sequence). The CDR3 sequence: CASRPGQTSLDTQYF. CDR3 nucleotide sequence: TGTGCCAGCCGACCCGGACAGACCTCACTAGATACGCAGTATTTT.

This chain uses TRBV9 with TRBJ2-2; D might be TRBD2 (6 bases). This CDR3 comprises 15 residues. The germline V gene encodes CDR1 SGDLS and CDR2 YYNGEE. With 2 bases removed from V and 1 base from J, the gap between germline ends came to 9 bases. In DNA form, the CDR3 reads TGTGCCAGCAGCGTCCTCGGGGGGAACACCGGGGAGCTGTTTTTT. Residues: CASSVLGGNTGELFF.

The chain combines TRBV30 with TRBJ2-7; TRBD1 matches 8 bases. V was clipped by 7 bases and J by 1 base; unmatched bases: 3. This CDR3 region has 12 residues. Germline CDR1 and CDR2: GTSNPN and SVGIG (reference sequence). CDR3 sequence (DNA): TGTGCCTCCGACAGGGGATCCTACGAGCAGTACTTC. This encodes CASDRGSYEQYF.

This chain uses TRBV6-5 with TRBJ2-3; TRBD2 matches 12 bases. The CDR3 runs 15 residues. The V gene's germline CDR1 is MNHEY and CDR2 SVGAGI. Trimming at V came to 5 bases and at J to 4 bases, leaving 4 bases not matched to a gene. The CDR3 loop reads CASSQRTSGADTQYF. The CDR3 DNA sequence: TGTGCCAGCAGTCAAAGGACTAGCGGGGCAGATACGCAGTATTTT.

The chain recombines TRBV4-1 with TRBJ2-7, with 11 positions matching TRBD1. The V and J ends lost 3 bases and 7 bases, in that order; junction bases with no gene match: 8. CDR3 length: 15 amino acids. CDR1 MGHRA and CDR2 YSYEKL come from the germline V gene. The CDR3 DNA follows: TGCGCCAGCAGCCAGCCGGGACAGGGGGTACGAGAGCAGTACTTC. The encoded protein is CASSQPGQGVREQYF.

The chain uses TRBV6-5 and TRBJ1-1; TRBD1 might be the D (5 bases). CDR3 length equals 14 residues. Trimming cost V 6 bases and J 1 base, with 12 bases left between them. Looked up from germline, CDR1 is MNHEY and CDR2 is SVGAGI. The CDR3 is CASSRWGGNTEAFF. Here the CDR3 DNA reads TGTGCCAGCAGCCGCTGGGGGGGGAACACTGAAGCTTTCTTT.

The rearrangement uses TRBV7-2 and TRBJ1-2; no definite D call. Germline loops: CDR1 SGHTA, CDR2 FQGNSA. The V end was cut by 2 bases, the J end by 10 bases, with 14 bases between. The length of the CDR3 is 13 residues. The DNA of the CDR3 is TGTGCCAGCAGCTTATCAAAAAACGGTGTCTACACCTTC. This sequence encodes CASSLSKNGVYTF. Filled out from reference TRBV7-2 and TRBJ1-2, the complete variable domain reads GAGVSQSPSNKVTEKGKDVELRCDPISGHTALYWYRQSLGQGLEFLIYFQGNSAPDKSGLPSDRFSAERTGGSVSTLTIQRTQQEDSAVYLCASSLSKNGVYTFGSGTRLTVV.

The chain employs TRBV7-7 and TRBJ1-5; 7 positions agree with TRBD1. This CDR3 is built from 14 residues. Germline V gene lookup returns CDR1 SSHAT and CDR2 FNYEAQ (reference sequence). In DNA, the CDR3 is TGTGCTCCGAGAGACAGGGAATCTCGGCAGCCCCAGCATTTT. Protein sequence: CAPRDRESRQPQHF.

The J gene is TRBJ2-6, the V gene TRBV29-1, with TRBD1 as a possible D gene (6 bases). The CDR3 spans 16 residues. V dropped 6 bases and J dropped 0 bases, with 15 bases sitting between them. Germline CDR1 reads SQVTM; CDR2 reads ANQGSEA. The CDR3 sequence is CSVGQLGDSGANVLTF. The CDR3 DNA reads TGCAGCGTAGGACAGCTAGGGGACTCTGGGGCCAACGTCCTGACTTTC.

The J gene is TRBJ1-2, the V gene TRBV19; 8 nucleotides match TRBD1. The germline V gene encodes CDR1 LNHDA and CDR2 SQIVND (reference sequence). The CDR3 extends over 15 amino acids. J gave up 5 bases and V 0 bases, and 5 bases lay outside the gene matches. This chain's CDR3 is CASSIEGQVAYGYTF. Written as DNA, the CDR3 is TGTGCCAGTAGTATAGAGGGACAGGTGGCGTATGGCTACACCTTC. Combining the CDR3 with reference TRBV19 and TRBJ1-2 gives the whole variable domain DGGITQSPKYLFRKEGQNVTLSCEQNLNHDAMYWYRQDPGQGLRLIYYSQIVNDFQKGDIAEGYSVSREKKESFPLTVTSAQKNPTAFYLCASSIEGQVAYGYTFGSGTRLTVV.

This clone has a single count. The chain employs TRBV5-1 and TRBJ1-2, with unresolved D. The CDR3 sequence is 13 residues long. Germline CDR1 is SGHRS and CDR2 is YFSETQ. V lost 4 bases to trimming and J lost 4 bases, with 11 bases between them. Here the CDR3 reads CASSQVGSYGYTF. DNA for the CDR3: TGCGCCAGCAGCCAAGTCGGGAGCTATGGCTACACCTTC. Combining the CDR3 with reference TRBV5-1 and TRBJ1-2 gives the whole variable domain KAGVTQTPRYLIKTRGQQVTLSCSPISGHRSVSWYQQTPGQGLQFLFEYFSETQRNKGNFPGRFSGRQFSNSRSEMNVSTLELGDSALYLCASSQVGSYGYTFGSGTRLTVV.

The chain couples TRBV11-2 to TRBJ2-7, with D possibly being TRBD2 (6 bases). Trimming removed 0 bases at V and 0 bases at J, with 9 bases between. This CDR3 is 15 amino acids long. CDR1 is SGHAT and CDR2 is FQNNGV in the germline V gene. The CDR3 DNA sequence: TGTGCCAGCAGCTTAGAGGCTAGCGACTCCTACGAGCAGTACTTC. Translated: CASSLEASDSYEQYF.

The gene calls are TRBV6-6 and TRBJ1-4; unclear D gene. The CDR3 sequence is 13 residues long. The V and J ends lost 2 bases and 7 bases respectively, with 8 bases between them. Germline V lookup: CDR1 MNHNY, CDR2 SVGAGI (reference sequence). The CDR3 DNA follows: TGTGCCAGCAGTTACCACAGTACTGAAAAACTGTTTTTT. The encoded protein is CASSYHSTEKLFF.

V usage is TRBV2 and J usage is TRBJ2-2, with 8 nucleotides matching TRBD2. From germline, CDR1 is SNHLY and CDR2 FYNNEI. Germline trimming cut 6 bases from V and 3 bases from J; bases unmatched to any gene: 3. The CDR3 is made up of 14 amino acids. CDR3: CASSGLADTGELFF. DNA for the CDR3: TGTGCCAGCAGCGGACTAGCCGACACCGGGGAGCTGTTTTTT.

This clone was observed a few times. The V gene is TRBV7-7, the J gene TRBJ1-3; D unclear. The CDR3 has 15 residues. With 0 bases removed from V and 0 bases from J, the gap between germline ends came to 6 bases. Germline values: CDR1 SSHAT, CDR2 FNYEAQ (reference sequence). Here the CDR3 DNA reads TGTGCCAGCAGCTTAGCGCCAGACTCTGGAAACACCATATATTTT. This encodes CASSLAPDSGNTIYF.

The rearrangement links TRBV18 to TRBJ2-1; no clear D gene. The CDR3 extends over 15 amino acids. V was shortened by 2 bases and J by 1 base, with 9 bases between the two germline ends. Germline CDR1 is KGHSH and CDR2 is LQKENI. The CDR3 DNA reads TGTGCCAGCTCACCAAACTTAATATCCTACAATGAGCAGTTCTTC. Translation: CASSPNLISYNEQFF.

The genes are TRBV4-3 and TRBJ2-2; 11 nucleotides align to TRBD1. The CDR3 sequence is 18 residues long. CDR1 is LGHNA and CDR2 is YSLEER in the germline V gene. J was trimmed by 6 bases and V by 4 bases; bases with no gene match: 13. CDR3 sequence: CASSPRRTGGAGAGELFF. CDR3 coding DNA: TGCGCCAGCAGCCCCCGAAGGACAGGGGGCGCGGGCGCCGGGGAGCTGTTTTTT.

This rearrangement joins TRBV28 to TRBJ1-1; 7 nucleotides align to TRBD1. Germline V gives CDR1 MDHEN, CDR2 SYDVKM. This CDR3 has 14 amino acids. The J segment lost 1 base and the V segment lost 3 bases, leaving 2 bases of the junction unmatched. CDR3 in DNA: TGTGCCAGCAGTTTTGAGGGGGCGAACACTGAAGCTTTCTTT. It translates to CASSFEGANTEAFF. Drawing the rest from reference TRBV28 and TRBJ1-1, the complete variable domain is DVKVTQSSRYLVKRTGEKVFLECVQDMDHENMFWYRQDPGLGLRLIYFSYDVKMKEKGDIPEGYSVSREKKERFSLILESASTNQTSMYLCASSFEGANTEAFFGQGTRLTVV.

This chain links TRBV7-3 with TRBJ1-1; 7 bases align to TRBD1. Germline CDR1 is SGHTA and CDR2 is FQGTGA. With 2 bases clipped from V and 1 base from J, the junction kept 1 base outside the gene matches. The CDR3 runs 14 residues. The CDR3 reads CASSLQGGNTEAFF. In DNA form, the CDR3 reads TGTGCCAGCAGCTTACAGGGGGGGAACACTGAAGCTTTCTTT.

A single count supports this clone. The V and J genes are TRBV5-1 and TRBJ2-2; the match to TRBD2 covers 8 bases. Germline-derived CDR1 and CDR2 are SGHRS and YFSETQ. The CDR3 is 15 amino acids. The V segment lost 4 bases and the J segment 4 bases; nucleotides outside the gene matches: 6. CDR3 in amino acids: CASSAGLAATGELFF. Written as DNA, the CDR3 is TGCGCCAGCAGCGCTGGACTAGCCGCCACCGGGGAGCTGTTTTTT.

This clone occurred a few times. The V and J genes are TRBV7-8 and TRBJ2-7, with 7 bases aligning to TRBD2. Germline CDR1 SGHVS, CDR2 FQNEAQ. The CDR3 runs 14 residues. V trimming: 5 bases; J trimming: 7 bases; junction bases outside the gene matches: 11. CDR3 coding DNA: TGTGCCAGCAGCGAATTTCGGGGGGAAGGGGAGCAGTACTTC. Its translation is CASSEFRGEGEQYF.

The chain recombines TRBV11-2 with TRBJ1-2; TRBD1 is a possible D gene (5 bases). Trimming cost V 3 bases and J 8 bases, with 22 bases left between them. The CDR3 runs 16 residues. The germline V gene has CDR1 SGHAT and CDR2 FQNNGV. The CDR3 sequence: CASSFSNRQSRGGYTF. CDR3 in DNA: TGTGCCAGCAGCTTCTCAAACCGACAGTCACGAGGCGGCTACACCTTC.

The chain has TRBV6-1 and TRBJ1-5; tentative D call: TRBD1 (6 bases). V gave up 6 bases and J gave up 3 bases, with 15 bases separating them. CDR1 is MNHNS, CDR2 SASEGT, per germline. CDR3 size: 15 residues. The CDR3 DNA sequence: TGTGCCAGCAGAAAATTAGGACAGCCCAATCAGCCCCAGCATTTT. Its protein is CASRKLGQPNQPQHF.

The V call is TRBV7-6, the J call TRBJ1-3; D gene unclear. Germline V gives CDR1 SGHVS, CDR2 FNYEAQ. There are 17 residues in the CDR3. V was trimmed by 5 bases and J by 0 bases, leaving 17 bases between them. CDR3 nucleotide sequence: TGTGCCAGCAGCGGTACCGACGGACTGTTCTCTGGAAACACCATATATTTT. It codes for CASSGTDGLFSGNTIYF.

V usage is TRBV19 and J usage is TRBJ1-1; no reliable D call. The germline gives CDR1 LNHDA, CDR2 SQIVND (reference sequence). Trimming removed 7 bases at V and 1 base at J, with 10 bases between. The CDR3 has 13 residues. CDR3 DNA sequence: TGTGCCAGTACCCTGGCGGAGAACACTGAAGCTTTCTTT. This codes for CASTLAENTEAFF.